The subject of this entry is one T cell receptor (beta chain). Only a few counts were recorded for this clonotype. No cognate antigen has been identified for it. There are no base qualities to consult, and no much larger clone falls within one base. V loses 1 base, J loses 3 bases, and the germline ends lie 15 bases apart. From a lookup of the germline V gene, CDR1 and CDR2 are LGHNA and YNFKEQ. The CDR3 measures 17 amino acids from cysteine to phenylalanine. Of the read, only the CDR3 DNA is kept; its 51 bases are in frame from base 1. This sample stems from a study of blood T cells in healthy people across ages (dated by TCRdb to between 2014 and 2017). Some background on the complete study: In model experiments, roughly one uniquely barcoded TCR beta cDNA molecule per two T cells was captured by template switching. Age-related changes in TCR beta repertoire diversity were measured in the study by deep sequencing normalized with unique cDNA molecular identifiers. The donors were divided into four age groups: young (average about 15 years), middle-aged (about 39), aged (62) and long-lived (about 79). To avoid experimental bias, donors of different ages were randomly spread across the sequencing lanes. The study analyzed two additional independent replicas of 1 million unique cDNA reads from the same blood draw for two donors, one aged 18 to 30 and one aged 80 or older.

Libraries were made using 5' RACE. Data came from an Illumina HiSeq 2500. A second roughly 7 to 11 cycle PCR used a sample-barcoded 5' primer and a J-beta primer mix. A unique molecular identifier was introduced onto each TCR beta cDNA molecule by a template-switch 5' adaptor carrying 12 random nucleotides. Each sample yielded at least 3 million CDR3-containing paired-end reads. First-strand cDNA was synthesized from all RNA with the Mint cDNA synthesis kit, primed by a TRBC-specific oligonucleotide. All cDNA was treated with uracil-DNA glycosylase and then went through a first 18-cycle PCR with the universal primers M1SS and BC2_uni_R. As for the original processing: Normalization of each sample was performed by random selection of 1 million high-quality reads, each carrying a distinct molecular identifier. Reads with shared molecular identifiers were discarded instead of being binned into consensus sequences. MiTCR, with a Q25 quality threshold and the strictest error-elimination algorithm, was used for CDR3 identification, clonotype clustering and error correction. A nonparametric unseen species model using Euler transformation provided a lower-bound estimate of total TCR beta diversity. TCRdb handled the public reads itself, with Q25 trimming in fastp and clone calling in MiXCR, and kept productive beta chains. Rows are unified per CDR3 protein, each entry keeping the most common DNA and genes. TCRdb's processing, not the authors' own work, is the source of the V and J calls. This sample gives about 290,000 distinct CDR3 sequences in total; 27% of them show up just once. 25% to 35% of the sample comes from the top ten.

The approximately 39 donors, aged about 6 to 100 years, were systemically healthy Caucasian individuals from Russia. About 9.6 milliliters of peripheral blood were collected from each donor into EDTA-treated Vacutainer tubes. Ficoll-Paque density-gradient centrifugation was used to isolate PBMCs, with at least 7 million per sample. Total RNA, at least 5 micrograms per sample, was extracted from PBMCs with Trizol reagent. For every donor, flow cytometry on a PBMC aliquot measured the percentage of naive CD45RAhigh/CD27high T cells. Overall results and qualifications from the work: Observed TCR beta diversity per million T cells fell roughly linearly with age, and a significant reduction was already apparent by age around 40. Compared with the aged group, more naive CD4+ T cells, fewer expanded clones and increased TCR diversity were shown by the long-lived group, suggesting age selection. Because profiling used bulk unsorted PBMCs, naive and antigen-experienced compartments could not be compared conclusively. Estimates of total diversity based on one million sequenced T cells were regarded as lower bounds and as underestimates. Observed TCR beta diversity correlated strongly with the percentage of naive T cells measured by flow cytometry. The CMV infection status of donors was not known, potentially confounding age-related changes in expanded clonotypes.

The source material was blood. This TCR derives from a woman in her 70s in good health. The sequence joins TRBV4-2 to TRBJ1-4; the D gene is perhaps TRBD1, from 5 matching bases. The nucleotide sequence reads as follows: TGTGCCAGCAGCCAAGGGTTGTCCGGGACGCCTAATGAAAAACTGTTTTTT. The translation is CASSQGLSGTPNEKLFF.